A single sample gave rise to the 21 T cell receptor beta chains below, sequenced in a study of blood T cell repertoires in COVID-19. Sequencing was performed with immunoSEQ multiplex PCR; in TCRdb, only in-frame clones are kept and a portion is missing. The table lists over 130,000 clones, around four fifths of them singletons. Sequences were obtained from peripheral blood. Every receptor here comes from a woman aged 80 or older with acute or convalescent COVID-19.

The V and J genes are TRBV4-1 and TRBJ1-3; no firm D call. Deletions cut 1 base from V and 2 bases from J, with 9 bases between. This CDR3 has 15 residues. The germline CDR1 and CDR2 sequences are MGHRA and YSYEKL. As DNA, the CDR3 is TGCGCCAGCAGCCAAGGGCCCTCCCCTGGAAACACCATATATTTT. Translated: CASSQGPSPGNTIYF.

V and J are TRBV24-1 and TRBJ2-5, with D tentatively TRBD1 (5 bases). In germline, CDR1 is KGHDR, CDR2 SFDVKD. V lost 4 bases, J lost 1 base, and 18 bases lay in between. The CDR3 sequence is 17 residues long. In DNA form, the CDR3 reads TGTGCCACCAGTGACCCTAGGCAGGGCTCACTCCAAGAGACCCAGTACTTC. Residues: CATSDPRQGSLQETQYF.

In DNA, the CDR3 is TGCGCCAGCAGCCAACCCGTGGGGGGAGACCAAGAGACCCAGTACTTC. As protein: CASSQPVGGDQETQYF. The V gene is TRBV4-1, the J gene TRBJ2-5, with D perhaps TRBD2 (6 bases). Per the germline V gene, CDR1 is MGHRA and CDR2 is YSYEKL. The V end was cut by 2 bases, the J end by 0 bases, with 13 bases between. The CDR3 totals 16 residues.

This clone was counted a single time. This chain connects TRBV6-5 to TRBJ2-2, with TRBD2 as a possible D gene (5 bases). CDR3 length: 14 amino acids. With 6 bases removed from V and 1 base from J, the gap between germline ends came to 9 bases. Looked up from germline, CDR1 is MNHEY and CDR2 is SVGAGI. CDR3 in DNA: TGTGCCAGCAGGCTAGCTAAGAACACCGGGGAGCTGTTTTTT. It translates to CASRLAKNTGELFF.

For this clone: The same CDR3 also results from other DNA sequences found in this sample. This sequence joins TRBV28 and TRBJ2-2; tentatively, D is TRBD1 (5 bases). This CDR3 region has 14 residues. Trimming pared 6 bases from V and 1 base from J, leaving 9 bases between. Germline V gene lookup returns CDR1 MDHEN and CDR2 SYDVKM. CDR3 sequence (DNA): TGTGCCAGCAGCCTAAGGGGGAACACCGGGGAGCTGTTTTTT. Translated, it gives CASSLRGNTGELFF.

V is TRBV18 and J is TRBJ2-7; TRBD1 matches 8 bases. Germline CDR1 KGHSH, CDR2 LQKENI. CDR3 length equals 17 residues. With V trimmed by 0 bases and J by 4 bases, 11 bases remained unmatched. This CDR3 is CASSPPDDRGSLYEQYF. The CDR3 DNA reads as TGTGCCAGCTCACCACCGGATGACAGGGGTAGTTTGTACGAGCAGTACTTC.

This clone came up a few times. CDR3 DNA: TGTGCCAGCAGCTTTGCCACCTGGACAGGTAGTAGGGACACCATATATTTT. It yields the protein CASSFATWTGSRDTIYF. This rearrangement joins TRBV7-9 to TRBJ1-3; 7 positions agree with TRBD1. V trimming: 3 bases; J trimming: 8 bases; junction bases outside the gene matches: 16. CDR1 is SEHNR and CDR2 is FQNEAQ in the germline V gene (reference sequence). The CDR3 length is 17 residues.

This sequence joins TRBV27 and TRBJ2-7, with D possibly being TRBD1 (6 bases). The CDR3 runs to 15 residues. The ends were cut back, 6 bases at V and 0 bases at J, with 15 bases in the middle. In germline, CDR1 is MNHEY, CDR2 SMNVEV (reference sequence). The CDR3: CASRYGGMSSYEQYF. As DNA, the CDR3 is TGTGCCAGCAGATATGGGGGCATGAGCTCCTACGAGCAGTACTTC.

The chain has TRBV28 and TRBJ2-2; perhaps TRBD2 as D (5 bases). Germline loops: CDR1 MDHEN, CDR2 SYDVKM. This CDR3 comprises 18 residues. The V and J ends lost 4 bases and 0 bases respectively, with 18 bases between them. The CDR3 is CASSSSTRTVSNTGELFF. The CDR3 nucleotides are TGTGCCAGCAGTTCATCGACTCGGACTGTTTCGAACACCGGGGAGCTGTTTTTT.

CDR3 nucleotide sequence: TGTGCCAGCAGCCCAAACAGGGGGCGACTGACAGCTAACTATGGCTACACCTTC. This gives the protein CASSPNRGRLTANYGYTF. The chain has TRBV7-2 and TRBJ1-2, with 9 bases lining up with TRBD1. The CDR3 spans 18 residues. Germline trimming cut 5 bases from V and 0 bases from J; bases unmatched to any gene: 13. CDR1 SGHTA and CDR2 FQGNSA come from the germline V gene. Drawing the rest from reference TRBV7-2 and TRBJ1-2, the complete variable domain is GAGVSQSPSNKVTEKGKDVELRCDPISGHTALYWYRQSLGQGLEFLIYFQGNSAPDKSGLPSDRFSAERTGGSVSTLTIQRTQQEDSAVYLCASSPNRGRLTANYGYTFGSGTRLTVV.

On this clone: The sample holds other DNA sequences that translate to the same CDR3. The J gene is TRBJ2-2, the V gene TRBV19; D possibly corresponds to TRBD1 (5 bases). Trimming left V 3 bases short and J 1 base short, with 6 bases between. CDR1 is LNHDA and CDR2 is SQIVND in the germline V gene (reference sequence). This CDR3 comprises 14 residues. The CDR3 nucleotides read TGTGCCAGTAGTATCCAGGGGAACACCGGGGAGCTGTTTTTT. It yields the protein CASSIQGNTGELFF.

The rearrangement links TRBV6-5 to TRBJ1-5; D is undetermined. V was shortened by 4 bases and J by 2 bases, with 9 bases between the two germline ends. CDR1 and CDR2 from the germline V gene are MNHEY and SVGAGI. CDR3 length: 14 amino acids. The CDR3 sequence is CASSLVGGNQPQHF. The CDR3 DNA sequence: TGTGCCAGCAGTTTAGTAGGAGGCAATCAGCCCCAGCATTTT.

This clone was found once. CDR3 protein: CASRADRVSGYTF. The CDR3 nucleotides read TGTGCCAGCAGAGCGGACAGGGTTAGTGGCTACACCTTC. This chain links TRBV2 with TRBJ1-2; 8 nucleotides match TRBD1. After removal of 6 bases from V and 7 bases from J, the junction contained 7 bases not matched to a gene. Germline V CDR1 and CDR2: SNHLY, FYNNEI. This CDR3 is 13 amino acids long.

This chain links TRBV5-1 with TRBJ2-5; maybe TRBD2 (6 bases). Per germline, CDR1 SGHRS and CDR2 YFSETQ. Between the trimmed V and J ends, which lost 0 bases and 8 bases, there was a span of 17 bases. This CDR3 has 15 residues. CDR3 bases: TGCGCCAGCAGCTTGGAGGGGACTTCTCCGGGAACCCAGTACTTC. It yields the protein CASSLEGTSPGTQYF.

The rearrangement uses TRBV27 and TRBJ1-1, with TRBD1 matching over 7 bases. The V segment lost 5 bases and the J segment 6 bases; nucleotides outside the gene matches: 9. The CDR3 extends over 14 amino acids. The germline V gene has CDR1 MNHEY and CDR2 SMNVEV (reference sequence). The CDR3: CASSRQGFQAEAFF. In DNA, the CDR3 is TGTGCCAGCAGTCGACAGGGTTTCCAGGCTGAAGCTTTCTTT.

This chain links TRBV10-1 with TRBJ2-1; 8 bases are a match to TRBD2. The CDR3 is 15 amino acids. CDR1 and CDR2 (germline): WNHNN, SYGVQD (reference sequence). Trimming at V came to 2 bases and at J to 2 bases, leaving 2 bases not matched to a gene. The CDR3 region has the DNA TGCGCCAGCAGTGAGGCTAGCGGGCCCTACAATGAGCAGTTCTTC. Amino acids: CASSEASGPYNEQFF.

The rearrangement links TRBV5-1 to TRBJ1-4, with a possible D match to TRBD1 (5 bases). V was cut by 5 bases and J by 3 bases, with 11 bases left in between. Germline V gene sequence: CDR1 SGHRS, CDR2 YFSETQ. The CDR3 runs 14 residues. The CDR3, as DNA: TGCGCCAGCAGACGGGACTGGGCTAATGAAAAACTGTTTTTT. Amino acid sequence: CASRRDWANEKLFF.

This clone has a handful of counts. This chain links TRBV5-1 with TRBJ2-7; 7 nucleotides agree with TRBD2. With V trimmed by 0 bases and J by 5 bases, 5 bases remained unmatched. From germline, CDR1 is SGHRS and CDR2 YFSETQ. This CDR3 contains 14 residues. The CDR3 coding sequence is TGCGCCAGCAGCTTGGAAAGCGGGAAGAACGAGCAGTACTTC. This codes for CASSLESGKNEQYF.

In its sample, this clone was seen a few times. The chain combines TRBV7-2 with TRBJ1-4; weak D call: TRBD1 (5 bases). The CDR3 contains 15 residues. Per germline, CDR1 SGHTA and CDR2 FQGNSA. V was shortened by 2 bases and J by 3 bases, with 10 bases between the two germline ends. The chain's CDR3 is CASSLIAGSNEKLFF. The CDR3, as DNA: TGTGCCAGCAGCTTAATCGCAGGGTCTAATGAAAAACTGTTTTTT.

V and J are TRBV28 and TRBJ1-2; 8 bases map to TRBD1. There are 14 residues in the CDR3. J was trimmed by 10 bases and V by 6 bases; bases with no gene match: 13. Germline CDR1 MDHEN, CDR2 SYDVKM. CDR3 DNA sequence: TGTGCCAGCAGCCACGTGGACAGGGCAACGCACTACACCTTC. The encoded protein is CASSHVDRATHYTF.

This clone appeared a single time. The chain joins TRBV5-1 to TRBJ2-1, with TRBD1 identical over 7 bases. Losses at the gene ends were 0 bases for V and 4 bases for J; bases not matched to a gene: 4. Looked up from germline, CDR1 is SGHRS and CDR2 is YFSETQ. The CDR3 spans 15 residues. The CDR3 DNA reads TGCGCCAGCAGCTTGGGGGACAGACCATACAATGAGCAGTTCTTC. Residues: CASSLGDRPYNEQFF.